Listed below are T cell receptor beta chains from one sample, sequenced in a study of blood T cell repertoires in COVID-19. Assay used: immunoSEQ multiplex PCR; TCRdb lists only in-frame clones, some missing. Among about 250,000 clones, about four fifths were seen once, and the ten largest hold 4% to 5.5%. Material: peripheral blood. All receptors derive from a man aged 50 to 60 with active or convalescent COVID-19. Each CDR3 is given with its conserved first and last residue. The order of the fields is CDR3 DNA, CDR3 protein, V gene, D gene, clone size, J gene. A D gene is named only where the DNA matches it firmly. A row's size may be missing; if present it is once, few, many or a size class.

CDR3nt: TGTGCCAGCAGCAGGGACAGGGGTAATTCACCCCTCCACTTT
CDR3aa: CASSRDRGNSPLHF
v_gene: TRBV2
d_gene: TRBD1
abundance: .
j_gene: TRBJ1-6

CDR3nt: TGCGCCAGCAGCTTCGAGGAATGGAACACTGAAGCTTTCTTT
CDR3aa: CASSFEEWNTEAFF
v_gene: TRBV5-1
d_gene: .
abundance: few
j_gene: TRBJ1-1

CDR3nt: TGTGCCAGCAGCCAGACCCAGACAGGGAACTACGAGCAGTACTTC
CDR3aa: CASSQTQTGNYEQYF
v_gene: TRBV4-2
d_gene: TRBD1
abundance: few
j_gene: TRBJ2-7

CDR3nt: TGTGCCACCAGCAGAGATCATAGCGGGGGGGCTCTAGCCCTCTCCGAGCAGTACTTC
CDR3aa: CATSRDHSGGALALSEQYF
v_gene: TRBV15
d_gene: TRBD2
abundance: .
j_gene: TRBJ2-7

CDR3nt: TGTGCTAGTGCTTATGGGACAGCTGAAGCTTTCTTT
CDR3aa: CASAYGTAEAFF
v_gene: TRBV12-5
d_gene: TRBD1
abundance: many
j_gene: TRBJ1-1

CDR3nt: TGTGCCAGCAGCCAGGACAGGGGCCATTATAATTCACCCCTCCACTTT
CDR3aa: CASSQDRGHYNSPLHF
v_gene: TRBV7-9
d_gene: TRBD1
abundance: few
j_gene: TRBJ1-6

CDR3nt: TGTGCCATCAGACCGGACAGGGTGGGTGAGCAGTTCTTC
CDR3aa: CAIRPDRVGEQFF
v_gene: TRBV10-3
d_gene: TRBD1
abundance: .
j_gene: TRBJ2-1

CDR3nt: TGTGCCAGTAGTACCATGGCGCAGGGCACAGATACGCAGTATTTT
CDR3aa: CASSTMAQGTDTQYF
v_gene: TRBV19
d_gene: .
abundance: .
j_gene: TRBJ2-3

CDR3nt: TGTGCCAGCAGGTTAAGGACAGCGAGGAACACTGAAGCTTTCTTT
CDR3aa: CASRLRTARNTEAFF
v_gene: TRBV27
d_gene: .
abundance: .
j_gene: TRBJ1-1

CDR3nt: TGTGCCTGGAGTGTCATGGGGAGAGGGAGTGAAAAACTGTTTTTT
CDR3aa: CAWSVMGRGSEKLFF
v_gene: TRBV30
d_gene: .
abundance: few
j_gene: TRBJ1-4

CDR3nt: TGTGCCAGCAGCCCTTCAGGGTTTGGAAACACCATATATTTT
CDR3aa: CASSPSGFGNTIYF
v_gene: TRBV9
d_gene: .
abundance: .
j_gene: TRBJ1-3

CDR3nt: TGTGCCAGCAGCTTAGGCCAGGAAGGATTCTATGGCTACACCTTC
CDR3aa: CASSLGQEGFYGYTF
v_gene: TRBV13
d_gene: .
abundance: few
j_gene: TRBJ1-2

CDR3nt: TGTGCCAGCAGCTTAGTCGGGAACCAAGAGACCCAGTACTTC
CDR3aa: CASSLVGNQETQYF
v_gene: TRBV7-2
d_gene: .
abundance: once
j_gene: TRBJ2-5

CDR3nt: TGTGCCAGCAGTTACGAAGAGCCTCTATCCTACGAGCAGTACTTC
CDR3aa: CASSYEEPLSYEQYF
v_gene: TRBV6-2/TRBV6-3
d_gene: .
abundance: .
j_gene: TRBJ2-7

CDR3nt: TGTGCCAGCAGTGAGGATGGACTAGTTGGCGGGGAGCTGTTTTTT
CDR3aa: CASSEDGLVGGELFF
v_gene: TRBV6-1
d_gene: TRBD2
abundance: .
j_gene: TRBJ2-2

CDR3nt: TGCGCCAGCAGCTCGACAGGGACTAATGAAAAACTGTTTTTT
CDR3aa: CASSSTGTNEKLFF
v_gene: TRBV5-1
d_gene: TRBD1
abundance: many
j_gene: TRBJ1-4

CDR3nt: TGTGCCAGCAGCCCAACAGGGGGCGGTACAGATACGCAGTATTTT
CDR3aa: CASSPTGGGTDTQYF
v_gene: TRBV28
d_gene: TRBD1
abundance: .
j_gene: TRBJ2-3

CDR3nt: TGCGCCAGCAGCCAAAACGTAGCGGGGTTTTCTCAAGAGACCCAGTACTTC
CDR3aa: CASSQNVAGFSQETQYF
v_gene: TRBV4-1
d_gene: TRBD2
abundance: .
j_gene: TRBJ2-5

CDR3nt: TGTGCCAGTAGTATGGGGACAGGGGTCTACGAGCAGTACTTC
CDR3aa: CASSMGTGVYEQYF
v_gene: TRBV19
d_gene: TRBD1
abundance: .
j_gene: TRBJ2-7

CDR3nt: TGTGCCAGCAGCCAAAGGGACAGGGGATCTGAAGCTTTCTTT
CDR3aa: CASSQRDRGSEAFF
v_gene: TRBV3-1/TRBV3-2
d_gene: TRBD1
abundance: .
j_gene: TRBJ1-1

CDR3nt: TGTGCCACCCGGAGTCCGGGGGGCAAAAACATTCAGTACTTC
CDR3aa: CATRSPGGKNIQYF
v_gene: TRBV19
d_gene: TRBD2
abundance: .
j_gene: TRBJ2-4

CDR3nt: TGTGCCTGGGGTCGGGCTGAAGCTTTCTTT
CDR3aa: CAWGRAEAFF
v_gene: TRBV30
d_gene: .
abundance: .
j_gene: TRBJ1-1

CDR3nt: TGTGCCAGCGCCCAAAGCGGGGGTTTGAATACGCAGTATTTT
CDR3aa: CASAQSGGLNTQYF
v_gene: TRBV9
d_gene: TRBD2
abundance: .
j_gene: TRBJ2-3

CDR3nt: TGTGCCAGCAGTTTGGGTCGGGGGTTCACAGATACGCAGTATTTT
CDR3aa: CASSLGRGFTDTQYF
v_gene: TRBV28
d_gene: .
abundance: .
j_gene: TRBJ2-3

CDR3nt: TGTGCCAGCAGCTTAGCTATGGACGGGGGAGCTGAAGCTTTCTTT
CDR3aa: CASSLAMDGGAEAFF
v_gene: TRBV7-9
d_gene: .
abundance: .
j_gene: TRBJ1-1

CDR3nt: TGTGCCAGCAGCTCTCGGGCCGGGGAGCTGTTTTTT
CDR3aa: CASSSRAGELFF
v_gene: TRBV7-9
d_gene: .
abundance: .
j_gene: TRBJ2-2

CDR3nt: TGTGCCAGCAGTTACCGGGCAGGGGTAAATTCACCCCTCCACTTT
CDR3aa: CASSYRAGVNSPLHF
v_gene: TRBV6-5
d_gene: .
abundance: .
j_gene: TRBJ1-6

CDR3nt: TGTGCCAGCAGCGCCACCGGGACAGGGGATTCACCCCTCCACTTT
CDR3aa: CASSATGTGDSPLHF
v_gene: TRBV5-6
d_gene: TRBD1
abundance: once
j_gene: TRBJ1-6

CDR3nt: TGTGCCTGGAGGGAGACAGGGTATTTGGAAAAACTGTTTTTT
CDR3aa: CAWRETGYLEKLFF
v_gene: TRBV30
d_gene: TRBD1
abundance: .
j_gene: TRBJ1-4

CDR3nt: TGTGCCAGCAGCCCGTGGACAGGGGTGGCTAACTATGGCTACACCTTC
CDR3aa: CASSPWTGVANYGYTF
v_gene: TRBV7-9
d_gene: TRBD1
abundance: once
j_gene: TRBJ1-2

CDR3nt: TGTGCCAGCAGCGAGGGGGCAGGCGAATTCAATCAGCCCCAGCATTTT
CDR3aa: CASSEGAGEFNQPQHF
v_gene: TRBV7-8
d_gene: TRBD1
abundance: .
j_gene: TRBJ1-5

CDR3nt: TGTGCCAGCAGCCAAGGACTAGCGGCGAGCTCCTACGAGCAGTACTTC
CDR3aa: CASSQGLAASSYEQYF
v_gene: TRBV3-1/TRBV3-2
d_gene: TRBD2
abundance: .
j_gene: TRBJ2-7

CDR3nt: TGCGCCAGCAGCTTGTTGGTAGGAGACTCAAACTATGGCTACACCTTC
CDR3aa: CASSLLVGDSNYGYTF
v_gene: TRBV5-1
d_gene: .
abundance: .
j_gene: TRBJ1-2

CDR3nt: TGTGCCTGGAGTGGCCAGGGGGCGAGTGAAAAACTGTTTTTT
CDR3aa: CAWSGQGASEKLFF
v_gene: TRBV30
d_gene: TRBD1
abundance: .
j_gene: TRBJ1-4

CDR3nt: TGTGCCAGCAGCACAAACCTCGACAGGGAAGTCTACGAGCAGTACTTC
CDR3aa: CASSTNLDREVYEQYF
v_gene: TRBV6-6
d_gene: TRBD1
abundance: .
j_gene: TRBJ2-7

CDR3nt: TGTGCCAGCAGCGTAAACAGAGAAGATAACTATGGCTACACCTTC
CDR3aa: CASSVNREDNYGYTF
v_gene: TRBV7-2
d_gene: .
abundance: .
j_gene: TRBJ1-2

CDR3nt: TGCAGTGCTGAACAGGGTAACGAGCAGTACTTC
CDR3aa: CSAEQGNEQYF
v_gene: TRBV20-1
d_gene: .
abundance: .
j_gene: TRBJ2-7

CDR3nt: TGCAGTGCTAGTGGATGGGGAGGCTATGGCTACACCTTC
CDR3aa: CSASGWGGYGYTF
v_gene: TRBV20-1
d_gene: .
abundance: .
j_gene: TRBJ1-2

CDR3nt: TGTGCCAGTAGCAAGAGCAACTGGCGGGATGGGAATGAGCAGTTCTTC
CDR3aa: CASSKSNWRDGNEQFF
v_gene: TRBV19
d_gene: .
abundance: few
j_gene: TRBJ2-1

CDR3nt: TGTGCCAGCAGTTTTGTAGAACTTCTGGGCACAGATACGCAGTATTTT
CDR3aa: CASSFVELLGTDTQYF
v_gene: TRBV28
d_gene: .
abundance: .
j_gene: TRBJ2-3

CDR3nt: TGCGCCAGCAGCCGCTTACAGGATAATGAAGCTTTCTTT
CDR3aa: CASSRLQDNEAFF
v_gene: TRBV5-1
d_gene: .
abundance: once
j_gene: TRBJ1-1

CDR3nt: TGTGCCAGCAGGTATCTCGAGGATGGCTACACCTTC
CDR3aa: CASRYLEDGYTF
v_gene: TRBV6-6
d_gene: .
abundance: .
j_gene: TRBJ1-2

CDR3nt: TGTGCCAGCAGCCTGGACAGGGGGCGGGAAAAACTGTTTTTT
CDR3aa: CASSLDRGREKLFF
v_gene: TRBV28
d_gene: TRBD1
abundance: few
j_gene: TRBJ1-4

CDR3nt: TGTGCCAGCAGTTACCCTGGGACAGGCAACTATGGCTACACCTTC
CDR3aa: CASSYPGTGNYGYTF
v_gene: TRBV6-2/TRBV6-3
d_gene: TRBD1
abundance: .
j_gene: TRBJ1-2

CDR3nt: TGCGCCAGCAGCTTTGACGGGGTTCAGCCCCAGCATTTT
CDR3aa: CASSFDGVQPQHF
v_gene: TRBV5-1
d_gene: .
abundance: .
j_gene: TRBJ1-5

CDR3nt: TGTGCCAGCACCGGGACTAACTCCCCAGATACGCAGTATTTT
CDR3aa: CASTGTNSPDTQYF
v_gene: TRBV7-9
d_gene: TRBD2
abundance: few
j_gene: TRBJ2-3

CDR3nt: TGCGCCAGCAGCCTGAACCGGAACTATGGCTACACCTTC
CDR3aa: CASSLNRNYGYTF
v_gene: TRBV5-1
d_gene: .
abundance: .
j_gene: TRBJ1-2

CDR3nt: TGTGCCAGTAGCCCCGGACAGGGGCCCAATCAGCCCCAGCATTTT
CDR3aa: CASSPGQGPNQPQHF
v_gene: TRBV19
d_gene: TRBD1
abundance: .
j_gene: TRBJ1-5

CDR3nt: TGTGCCAGCTCACCACCAGGGACAGGGGAAAATAGCAATCAGCCCCAGCATTTT
CDR3aa: CASSPPGTGENSNQPQHF
v_gene: TRBV18
d_gene: TRBD1
abundance: once
j_gene: TRBJ1-5

CDR3nt: TGTGCCAGTCTGATGACAGGTGGGGCCAACGTCCTGACTTTC
CDR3aa: CASLMTGGANVLTF
v_gene: TRBV19
d_gene: .
abundance: .
j_gene: TRBJ2-6

CDR3nt: TGTGCCTGGAGTGGACAGTCGAACACTGAAGCTTTCTTT
CDR3aa: CAWSGQSNTEAFF
v_gene: TRBV30
d_gene: .
abundance: .
j_gene: TRBJ1-1

CDR3nt: TGCGCCAGCAGGGGCCGGACAGGAGGAGGCTACACCTTC
CDR3aa: CASRGRTGGGYTF
v_gene: TRBV5-1
d_gene: TRBD1
abundance: .
j_gene: TRBJ1-2

CDR3nt: TGTGCCAGCAGCGTAGGAGACTCCTCTGGAAACACCATATATTTT
CDR3aa: CASSVGDSSGNTIYF
v_gene: TRBV9
d_gene: .
abundance: .
j_gene: TRBJ1-3